This T cell receptor beta chain derives from a study of response to subunit inactivated influenza vaccine. On this clonotype: As yet, its antigen is unknown.

TCRdb passed the RT-PCR reads through MiXCR, listing each CDR3 protein once. The sample lists a few hundred thousand distinct CDR3 sequences; roughly 22% were seen once. Study outcomes and limitations: Authors suggested that a seasonal influenza vaccination recruits few new T cells each time.

The clonotype comes from a man between 50 and 69 years old who received an inactivated influenza vaccine. The source material was PBMCs from blood, sampled around 22 months after vaccination.

CDR3 sequence reads: CASSLVFVSYEQYF. The DNA of the CDR3 is TGTGCCAGCAGCTTAGTTTTTGTGTCCTACGAGCAGTACTTC. This chain connects TRBV7-8 to TRBJ2-7, with unresolved D. Germline-derived CDR1 and CDR2 are SGHVS and FQNEAQ. V lost 1 base to trimming and J lost 1 base, with 8 bases between them. This CDR3 is 14 amino acids long.